Listed below are T cell receptor beta chains from one sample, sequenced in a study of OX40 agonist ivuxolimab in advanced cancers. Libraries were prepared by immunoSEQ multiplex PCR; TCRdb keeps only in-frame clonotypes and omits some of them. The top ten clones hold under 0.85% of a sample with about 110,000 clones, approximately 89% of them seen once. The sample in question was CD4+ or CD8+ T cells sorted from blood, obtained in a trial of the OX40 agonist ivuxolimab. These receptors originate from an adult with an advanced solid tumor such as melanoma, head and neck, liver or kidney cancer. Each CDR3 is given with its conserved first and last residue. Fields, in order: V gene, D gene, J gene, clone size, CDR3 DNA, CDR3 protein. D genes are given only for firm matches. Size tells how often a clone was seen (once, few, many) or the class of an expanded clone, and some rows leave it out.

v_gene: TRBV5-1
d_gene: NA
j_gene: TRBJ1-1
abundance: NA
CDR3nt: TGCGCCAGCAGCGAGAACCAACGGGGGGCGAACACTGAAGCTTTCTTT
CDR3aa: CASSENQRGANTEAFF

v_gene: TRBV6-5
d_gene: NA
j_gene: TRBJ1-1
abundance: NA
CDR3nt: TGTGCCAGCAGAAGAGGACGGGTAGCGGGTGAAGCTTTCTTT
CDR3aa: CASRRGRVAGEAFF

v_gene: TRBV29-1
d_gene: TRBD1
j_gene: TRBJ2-2
abundance: NA
CDR3nt: TGCAGCGTTAGGACACAGGGGTTATCCGGGGAGCTGTTTTTT
CDR3aa: CSVRTQGLSGELFF

v_gene: TRBV19
d_gene: NA
j_gene: TRBJ1-4
abundance: NA
CDR3nt: TGTGCCAGTAGTATCCTCTCGGGGGCTGGGGGAAAACTGTTTTTT
CDR3aa: CASSILSGAGGKLFF

v_gene: TRBV6-1
d_gene: TRBD1
j_gene: TRBJ1-1
abundance: NA
CDR3nt: TGTGCCAGCACCCCGGACAGGGGCAACACTGAAGCTTTCTTT
CDR3aa: CASTPDRGNTEAFF

v_gene: TRBV2
d_gene: TRBD1
j_gene: TRBJ2-2
abundance: NA
CDR3nt: TGTGCCAGCAGGGGACAGAAGTTTACCGGGGAGCTGTTTTTT
CDR3aa: CASRGQKFTGELFF

v_gene: TRBV7-9
d_gene: TRBD1
j_gene: TRBJ2-4
abundance: NA
CDR3nt: TGTGCCAGCAGCACACAGGGGGCGGTAAACATTCAGTACTTC
CDR3aa: CASSTQGAVNIQYF

v_gene: TRBV7-7
d_gene: NA
j_gene: TRBJ1-3
abundance: NA
CDR3nt: TGTGCTAGCAGCTTAGGACAAAGCTCTGGAAACACCATATATTTT
CDR3aa: CASSLGQSSGNTIYF

v_gene: TRBV30
d_gene: NA
j_gene: TRBJ2-3
abundance: once
CDR3nt: TGTGCCTGGAGTGTTGACAGCCTTACGCAGTATTTT
CDR3aa: CAWSVDSLTQYF

v_gene: TRBV7-9
d_gene: NA
j_gene: TRBJ1-6
abundance: NA
CDR3nt: TGTGCCAGCAGCCAGGGGAATTCACCCCTCCACTTT
CDR3aa: CASSQGNSPLHF

v_gene: TRBV28
d_gene: NA
j_gene: TRBJ2-7
abundance: NA
CDR3nt: TGTGCCAGCAGTTTGGGAGGAACGTACGAGCAGTACTTC
CDR3aa: CASSLGGTYEQYF

v_gene: TRBV5-1
d_gene: TRBD1
j_gene: TRBJ2-7
abundance: NA
CDR3nt: TGCGCCAGCAGTCCGGGTTGGACAGGGCCTCGCTACGAGCAGTACTTC
CDR3aa: CASSPGWTGPRYEQYF

v_gene: TRBV9
d_gene: TRBD1
j_gene: TRBJ2-7
abundance: NA
CDR3nt: TGTGCCAGCAGCGTGGGACAGGGGGCGGGGTACGAGCAGTACTTC
CDR3aa: CASSVGQGAGYEQYF

v_gene: TRBV30
d_gene: NA
j_gene: TRBJ1-2
abundance: NA
CDR3nt: TGTGCCTGGGCAATTAGGGGGAGGAGCAGCTATGGCTACACCTTC
CDR3aa: CAWAIRGRSSYGYTF

v_gene: TRBV15
d_gene: TRBD1
j_gene: TRBJ1-2
abundance: once
CDR3nt: TGTGCCACCAGCAGAGGGGCAGGGGGCCGACTTCGGGGCTACACCTTC
CDR3aa: CATSRGAGGRLRGYTF

v_gene: TRBV19
d_gene: NA
j_gene: TRBJ1-5
abundance: NA
CDR3nt: TGTGCCAGTAGTCCCCGGGGTACCTATAGCAATCAGCCCCAGCATTTT
CDR3aa: CASSPRGTYSNQPQHF

v_gene: TRBV11-2
d_gene: TRBD2
j_gene: TRBJ2-1
abundance: once
CDR3nt: TGTGCCAGCAGCTTAGCGGGAGGCTACAATGAGCAGTTCTTC
CDR3aa: CASSLAGGYNEQFF

v_gene: TRBV5-6
d_gene: TRBD2
j_gene: TRBJ2-3
abundance: NA
CDR3nt: TGTGCCAGCAGCTCACTAGCGGGAGATCGGTCTGATACGCAGTATTTT
CDR3aa: CASSSLAGDRSDTQYF

v_gene: TRBV5-1
d_gene: TRBD1
j_gene: TRBJ2-7
abundance: NA
CDR3nt: TGCGCCAGCAGCACGAACAGGGGGCCCACCTACGAGCAGTACTTC
CDR3aa: CASSTNRGPTYEQYF

v_gene: TRBV5-6
d_gene: TRBD2
j_gene: TRBJ2-1
abundance: once
CDR3nt: TGTGCCAGCAGCCCATTAGGACTAGCGGGAAATTACAATGAGCAGTTCTTC
CDR3aa: CASSPLGLAGNYNEQFF

v_gene: TRBV6-1
d_gene: NA
j_gene: TRBJ1-5
abundance: NA
CDR3nt: TGTGCCAGCAGTGAAGAGGGCCAGCCCCAGCATTTT
CDR3aa: CASSEEGQPQHF

v_gene: TRBV19
d_gene: NA
j_gene: TRBJ2-3
abundance: NA
CDR3nt: TGTGCCAGTAGTTACCAAGGAGTGGGGCAGTATTTT
CDR3aa: CASSYQGVGQYF

v_gene: TRBV4-1
d_gene: NA
j_gene: TRBJ2-7
abundance: NA
CDR3nt: TGCGCCAGCAGCCAAAGAAGTCTCGGGGGAACGGGGTACGAGCAGTACTTC
CDR3aa: CASSQRSLGGTGYEQYF

v_gene: TRBV2
d_gene: TRBD2
j_gene: TRBJ2-5
abundance: NA
CDR3nt: TGTGCCATCTCGGGGGCGGGAGGGGGAGAGACCCAGTACTTC
CDR3aa: CAISGAGGGETQYF

v_gene: TRBV6-1
d_gene: TRBD2
j_gene: TRBJ2-7
abundance: NA
CDR3nt: TGTGCCAGCGATCTAGCGGGGGATTCTTACGAGCAGTACTTC
CDR3aa: CASDLAGDSYEQYF

v_gene: TRBV18
d_gene: TRBD2
j_gene: TRBJ2-1
abundance: NA
CDR3nt: TGTGCCAGCTCTCCGTCTCTAGCGGGAGGGGGCAATGAGCAGTTCTTC
CDR3aa: CASSPSLAGGGNEQFF

v_gene: TRBV19
d_gene: TRBD1
j_gene: TRBJ1-4
abundance: NA
CDR3nt: TGTGCCAGTAGTATGCAAAGCAGGGGGCAGGGAAATGAAAAACTGTTTTTT
CDR3aa: CASSMQSRGQGNEKLFF

v_gene: TRBV30
d_gene: NA
j_gene: TRBJ2-5
abundance: NA
CDR3nt: TGTGCCTGGAGCCAGGGTGCGGAGACCCAGTACTTC
CDR3aa: CAWSQGAETQYF

v_gene: TRBV6-5
d_gene: NA
j_gene: TRBJ1-1
abundance: NA
CDR3nt: TGTGCCAGCATATCAGGGGTCGGACGGAACACTGAAGCTTTCTTT
CDR3aa: CASISGVGRNTEAFF

v_gene: TRBV4-1
d_gene: TRBD2
j_gene: TRBJ2-3
abundance: NA
CDR3nt: TGCGCCAGCACCCTAACTACTAGCGGGAGAGAAGATACGCAGTATTTT
CDR3aa: CASTLTTSGREDTQYF

v_gene: TRBV5-7
d_gene: NA
j_gene: TRBJ1-6
abundance: NA
CDR3nt: TGTGCCAGCAGCTTGAGACGATATAATTCACCCCTCCACTTT
CDR3aa: CASSLRRYNSPLHF

v_gene: TRBV2
d_gene: TRBD2
j_gene: TRBJ2-5
abundance: NA
CDR3nt: TGTGCCAGCAGTGTGCTAGCGGGGCAAGAGACCCAGTACTTC
CDR3aa: CASSVLAGQETQYF

v_gene: TRBV6-1
d_gene: TRBD1
j_gene: TRBJ2-7
abundance: NA
CDR3nt: TGTGCCAGCAGTGGGTGGACAGGGTACGAGCAGTACTTC
CDR3aa: CASSGWTGYEQYF

v_gene: TRBV11-2
d_gene: TRBD1
j_gene: TRBJ2-2
abundance: NA
CDR3nt: TGTGCCAGCAGCCCCCGCCCGACAGGGGCGAACACCGGGGAGCTGTTTTTT
CDR3aa: CASSPRPTGANTGELFF

v_gene: TRBV7-9
d_gene: TRBD2
j_gene: TRBJ2-3
abundance: NA
CDR3nt: TGTGCCAGCAGCCCGGGGGGGGTGGCAGATACGCAGTATTTT
CDR3aa: CASSPGGVADTQYF

v_gene: TRBV10-2
d_gene: NA
j_gene: TRBJ2-3
abundance: NA
CDR3nt: TGCGCCAGCAGTGATCAGTGGGAGGTAGGCACAGATACGCAGTATTTT
CDR3aa: CASSDQWEVGTDTQYF

v_gene: TRBV30
d_gene: NA
j_gene: TRBJ1-6
abundance: NA
CDR3nt: TGTGCCTGGAGTTCGGACATATACAATTCACCCCTCCACTTT
CDR3aa: CAWSSDIYNSPLHF

v_gene: TRBV7-3
d_gene: TRBD2
j_gene: TRBJ2-1
abundance: NA
CDR3nt: TGTGCCAGCAGCTTGGAGCGGGGGGCTTACAATGAGCAGTTCTTC
CDR3aa: CASSLERGAYNEQFF

v_gene: TRBV10-1
d_gene: NA
j_gene: TRBJ2-7
abundance: once
CDR3nt: TGCGCCAGCAGTCTACAGGGTTCGGGAGACGAGCAGTACTTC
CDR3aa: CASSLQGSGDEQYF

v_gene: TRBV5-8
d_gene: NA
j_gene: TRBJ1-2
abundance: NA
CDR3nt: TGTGCCAGCAGCCTAAGACAGGCCGGGAGGAATTCTAACTATGGCTACACCTTC
CDR3aa: CASSLRQAGRNSNYGYTF

v_gene: TRBV5-1
d_gene: NA
j_gene: TRBJ1-6
abundance: NA
CDR3nt: TGCGCCAGCAGCTCCCGGGACACGGGCAATTCACCCCTCCACTTT
CDR3aa: CASSSRDTGNSPLHF

v_gene: TRBV5-1
d_gene: NA
j_gene: TRBJ2-1
abundance: NA
CDR3nt: TGCGCCAGCAGCTTGGCCGACAATGAGCAGTTCTTC
CDR3aa: CASSLADNEQFF

v_gene: TRBV4-1
d_gene: NA
j_gene: TRBJ1-2
abundance: NA
CDR3nt: TGCGCCAGCAGCCAAGCGCAGGGGCAGAACTATGGCTACACCTTC
CDR3aa: CASSQAQGQNYGYTF

v_gene: TRBV2
d_gene: NA
j_gene: TRBJ2-1
abundance: NA
CDR3nt: TGTGCCAGCAGTGACAGCAATGAGCAGTTCTTC
CDR3aa: CASSDSNEQFF

v_gene: TRBV19
d_gene: NA
j_gene: TRBJ2-2
abundance: NA
CDR3nt: TGTGCCAGTTCTCTTCGGGGCTTCAACACCGGGGAGCTGTTTTTT
CDR3aa: CASSLRGFNTGELFF

v_gene: TRBV7-3
d_gene: NA
j_gene: TRBJ2-5
abundance: NA
CDR3nt: TGTGCCAGCAGCAAGGACGCAGAGACCCAGTACTTC
CDR3aa: CASSKDAETQYF

v_gene: TRBV27
d_gene: NA
j_gene: TRBJ2-5
abundance: NA
CDR3nt: TGTGCCAGCAGTTTCTCCGTGCAGGGCCATCAAGAGACCCAGTACTTC
CDR3aa: CASSFSVQGHQETQYF

v_gene: TRBV5-4
d_gene: TRBD2
j_gene: TRBJ2-2
abundance: NA
CDR3nt: TGTGCCAGCAGCTCCGGGGGACTAGCGGGAGGTGCCGGGGAGCTGTTTTTT
CDR3aa: CASSSGGLAGGAGELFF

v_gene: TRBV18
d_gene: NA
j_gene: TRBJ2-5
abundance: NA
CDR3nt: TGTGCCAGCTCACCCGACGGGACCGAGACCCAGTACTTC
CDR3aa: CASSPDGTETQYF

v_gene: TRBV5-4
d_gene: NA
j_gene: TRBJ1-2
abundance: NA
CDR3nt: TGTGCCAGCAGCGTCGACGGGGACTATGGCTACACCTTC
CDR3aa: CASSVDGDYGYTF

v_gene: TRBV6-1
d_gene: TRBD2
j_gene: TRBJ2-5
abundance: NA
CDR3nt: TGTGCCAGCAGAGAAGCGGGAGGGCTGTGGGAGACCCAGTACTTC
CDR3aa: CASREAGGLWETQYF

v_gene: TRBV7-2
d_gene: NA
j_gene: TRBJ2-1
abundance: NA
CDR3nt: TGTGCCAGCAGCCAAAGCGACGCGGACAATGAGCAGTTCTTC
CDR3aa: CASSQSDADNEQFF

v_gene: TRBV9
d_gene: TRBD1
j_gene: TRBJ2-7
abundance: NA
CDR3nt: TGTGCCAGCAGCGAGGGACAGGGGGCGGGCGAGCAGTACTTC
CDR3aa: CASSEGQGAGEQYF

v_gene: TRBV30
d_gene: TRBD1
j_gene: TRBJ2-5
abundance: NA
CDR3nt: TGTGCCGGAGACAGGGGAAAGACCCAGTACTTC
CDR3aa: CAGDRGKTQYF

v_gene: TRBV6-1
d_gene: TRBD2
j_gene: TRBJ2-5
abundance: NA
CDR3nt: TGTGCCAGCAGGCGACTAGCGGGGGATCGGGAGACCCAGTACTTC
CDR3aa: CASRRLAGDRETQYF